Listed below are T cell receptor beta chains from one sample, sequenced in a study of blood T cell repertoires in COVID-19. Method: immunoSEQ multiplex PCR; TCRdb's copy keeps in-frame clones and lacks some. The sample consists of 120,000 to 150,000 clones, around 83% of them appearing once. Sequences were obtained from PBMCs or T cells enriched from blood (not recorded which). The receptors derive from a woman in her forties or fifties who had been exposed to COVID-19. Both conserved end residues are part of each CDR3. Fields, in order: V gene, clone size, J gene, D gene, CDR3 DNA, CDR3 protein. The D gene is left open where the match is weak. Clone size is not always given. Where it is, it says once, few, many or a class for expanded clones.

V: TRBV19; size: NA; J: TRBJ1-2; D: NA; DNA: TGTGCCAGTAGCGCTTTGACATCTCACTATGGCTACACCTTC; CDR3: CASSALTSHYGYTF
V: TRBV6-5; size: NA; J: TRBJ1-2; D: NA; DNA: TGTGCCAGCAGTTACTCGAGGTCCGGGGAGGGTGGCTACACCTTC; CDR3: CASSYSRSGEGGYTF
V: TRBV13; size: NA; J: TRBJ1-2; D: TRBD1; DNA: TGTGCCAGCAGCCCTAGGACAGGGGAGGCCGACTATGGCTACACCTTC; CDR3: CASSPRTGEADYGYTF
V: TRBV6-2/TRBV6-3; size: NA; J: TRBJ1-5; D: NA; DNA: TGTGCCAGCAGTAGAGACAGTATCCCCCAGCCCCAGCATTTT; CDR3: CASSRDSIPQPQHF
V: TRBV6-6; size: NA; J: TRBJ1-1; D: NA; DNA: TGTGCCAGCAGTTACCGGGGGGCGAACACTGAAGCTTTCTTT; CDR3: CASSYRGANTEAFF
V: TRBV2; size: NA; J: TRBJ1-2; D: NA; DNA: TGTGCCAGCAGTGTTCAGGCTAGCTACACCTTC; CDR3: CASSVQASYTF
V: TRBV7-9; size: NA; J: TRBJ2-7; D: NA; DNA: TGTGCCAGCAGTTTCCGGGACACCTCACTGGGGCAGTACTTC; CDR3: CASSFRDTSLGQYF
V: TRBV7-2; size: NA; J: TRBJ2-7; D: TRBD2; DNA: TGTGCCAGCACAAGGGCGGGGGGCCGACAGTACTTC; CDR3: CASTRAGGRQYF
V: TRBV6-5; size: once; J: TRBJ1-1; D: NA; DNA: TGTGCCAGCAGTTACTCGGGGGCCATGAACACTGAAGCTTTCTTT; CDR3: CASSYSGAMNTEAFF
V: TRBV5-4; size: NA; J: TRBJ1-2; D: NA; DNA: TGTGCCAGCAGCTTTCCCCCGGGGGTCCGGAACTATGGCTACACCTTC; CDR3: CASSFPPGVRNYGYTF
V: TRBV12-3/TRBV12-4; size: NA; J: TRBJ1-2; D: NA; DNA: TGTGCCAGCAGTTTGAGGGCAGTCGGCTACACCTTC; CDR3: CASSLRAVGYTF
V: TRBV4-2; size: NA; J: TRBJ2-1; D: NA; DNA: TGTGCCAGCAGCCATGATCAGGGGCTTGAGCAGTTCTTC; CDR3: CASSHDQGLEQFF
V: TRBV27; size: few; J: TRBJ1-2; D: TRBD1; DNA: TGTGCCAGCAGTTTACCGTCAACCGGGACAGGACCCCCCAGCTATGGCTACACCTTC; CDR3: CASSLPSTGTGPPSYGYTF
V: TRBV11-1; size: NA; J: TRBJ2-3; D: TRBD2; DNA: TGTGCCAGCAGCTTAGTAGCGGGGAAAAGGGATACGCAGTATTTT; CDR3: CASSLVAGKRDTQYF
V: TRBV7-2; size: NA; J: TRBJ2-7; D: TRBD2; DNA: TGTGCCAGCAGCTTAGACGGGGGGGCCGCCTACGAGCAGTACTTC; CDR3: CASSLDGGAAYEQYF
V: TRBV9; size: NA; J: TRBJ1-2; D: TRBD1; DNA: TGTGCCAGCAGCGTAGCTACCCCAGGGGGCACCTATGGCTACACCTTC; CDR3: CASSVATPGGTYGYTF
V: TRBV24-1; size: NA; J: TRBJ2-3; D: NA; DNA: TGTGCCACCAGTGATCCCAAAAAACAGGGAGGCACAGATACGCAGTATTTT; CDR3: CATSDPKKQGGTDTQYF
V: TRBV25-1; size: NA; J: TRBJ2-1; D: NA; DNA: TGTGCCAGCAGTGACCATCCTTCGAAGGGGAATGAGCAGTTCTTC; CDR3: CASSDHPSKGNEQFF
V: TRBV19; size: NA; J: TRBJ1-1; D: TRBD1; DNA: TGTGCCTCGAGGACAGGGATGAACACTGAAGCTTTCTTT; CDR3: CASRTGMNTEAFF
V: TRBV5-8; size: NA; J: TRBJ1-3; D: TRBD1; DNA: TGTGCCAGCAGCCAGACAGGGGGCAGTCCTGGAAACACCATATATTTT; CDR3: CASSQTGGSPGNTIYF
V: TRBV7-2; size: NA; J: TRBJ1-2; D: NA; DNA: TGTGCCAGCAGCTTAGTCGGAGCTACTAACTATGGCTACACCTTC; CDR3: CASSLVGATNYGYTF
V: TRBV9; size: few; J: TRBJ1-6; D: TRBD1; DNA: TGTGCCAGCAGCAACAGGGGGGTCGGTTCACCCCTCCACTTT; CDR3: CASSNRGVGSPLHF
V: TRBV4-2; size: NA; J: TRBJ2-1; D: TRBD2; DNA: TGTGCCAGCAGCCAAGAGGAGACTAGCGGGTACAATGAGCAGTTCTTC; CDR3: CASSQEETSGYNEQFF
V: TRBV6-5; size: few; J: TRBJ2-7; D: TRBD2; DNA: TGTGCCAGCAGGAGGCGGGAGCAACGCTACGAGCAGTACTTC; CDR3: CASRRREQRYEQYF
V: TRBV11-2; size: NA; J: TRBJ1-4; D: NA; DNA: TGTGCCAGCAGCTTTGACGCAGGGGAAAAACTGTTTTTT; CDR3: CASSFDAGEKLFF
V: TRBV7-2; size: NA; J: TRBJ2-2; D: NA; DNA: TGTGCCAGCAGCTTAGACAGGGACACCGGGGAGCTGTTTTTT; CDR3: CASSLDRDTGELFF
V: TRBV10-1; size: NA; J: TRBJ2-3; D: NA; DNA: TGCGCCAGCAGTGCGGCGGGGCCGGGGGATACGCAGTATTTT; CDR3: CASSAAGPGDTQYF
V: TRBV5-1; size: NA; J: TRBJ1-1; D: NA; DNA: TGCGCCAGCAGCTTGGAGGGGTTGAACACTGAAGCTTTCTTT; CDR3: CASSLEGLNTEAFF
V: TRBV12-5; size: NA; J: TRBJ2-3; D: NA; DNA: TGTGCTAGTGGTTTGGGAGAGTCTAGCACAGATACGCAGTATTTT; CDR3: CASGLGESSTDTQYF
V: TRBV11-2; size: NA; J: TRBJ2-7; D: NA; DNA: TGTGCCAGCAGAACAGGAGGGTCTGCGTACGAGCAGTACTTC; CDR3: CASRTGGSAYEQYF
V: TRBV10-1; size: NA; J: TRBJ2-7; D: TRBD2; DNA: TGCGCCAGCAGTGCATCCTGGGGTAGCGGGAGGCTCTCGTACGAGCAGTACTTC; CDR3: CASSASWGSGRLSYEQYF
V: TRBV10-2; size: NA; J: TRBJ2-1; D: TRBD2; DNA: TGCGCCAGCAACCCAGCGGGGAGGTACAATGAGCAGTTCTTC; CDR3: CASNPAGRYNEQFF
V: TRBV12-5; size: NA; J: TRBJ1-5; D: NA; DNA: TGTGCTAGTGCTGGGGGGGGGAGCAGCAATCAGCCCCAGCATTTT; CDR3: CASAGGGSSNQPQHF
V: TRBV12-3/TRBV12-4; size: once; J: TRBJ1-1; D: NA; DNA: TGTGCCAGCACCCCATTCTTGGGGAGGGCTTTCTTT; CDR3: CASTPFLGRAFF
V: TRBV5-8; size: NA; J: TRBJ2-2; D: NA; DNA: TGTGCCAGCAGCTTGGAGTTAGTGGTCGGGGAGCTGTTTTTT; CDR3: CASSLELVVGELFF
V: TRBV6-5; size: NA; J: TRBJ1-4; D: TRBD1; DNA: TGTGCCAGCAAGAACAGGGGAACAACTAATGAAAAACTGTTTTTT; CDR3: CASKNRGTTNEKLFF
V: TRBV7-9; size: once; J: TRBJ1-2; D: NA; DNA: TGTGCCAGCAGCCCCCCTGGGCTATACCGCGATGGCTACACCTTC; CDR3: CASSPPGLYRDGYTF
V: TRBV5-6; size: NA; J: TRBJ1-2; D: NA; DNA: TGTGCCAGCAGCTTGGGCGCCCGGAGCGGCTACACCTTC; CDR3: CASSLGARSGYTF
V: TRBV10-3; size: NA; J: TRBJ1-2; D: NA; DNA: TGTGCCATCAGTGTTGAGTCAGCGTTGGCAGGGTTGGCGGGCTACACCTTC; CDR3: CAISVESALAGLAGYTF
V: TRBV4-3; size: NA; J: TRBJ2-1; D: TRBD1; DNA: TGCGCCAGCAGCCAAGAATTGGGACAGGGTGGCAATGAGCAGTTCTTC; CDR3: CASSQELGQGGNEQFF
V: TRBV18; size: NA; J: TRBJ2-7; D: NA; DNA: TGTGCCAGCTCACCCACAGGACAGTATCTCTCCTACGAGCAGTACTTC; CDR3: CASSPTGQYLSYEQYF
V: TRBV30; size: NA; J: TRBJ1-3; D: NA; DNA: TGTGCCTGGAGGGGAGTGGGGGGAAACACCATATATTTT; CDR3: CAWRGVGGNTIYF
V: TRBV12-5; size: NA; J: TRBJ1-2; D: TRBD1; DNA: TGTGCTAGTGGTTTGCCACTACAGGGGGCCGAGGGCTACACCTTC; CDR3: CASGLPLQGAEGYTF
V: TRBV11-2; size: NA; J: TRBJ2-5; D: NA; DNA: TGTGCCAGCAGCTTGGACAGCCAAGAGACCCAGTACTTC; CDR3: CASSLDSQETQYF
V: TRBV30; size: NA; J: TRBJ2-5; D: NA; DNA: TGTGCCTGGAGTCCCGGCGGGATGGGGGAGACCCAGTACTTC; CDR3: CAWSPGGMGETQYF
V: TRBV12-3/TRBV12-4; size: NA; J: TRBJ2-7; D: NA; DNA: TGTGCCAGCAGTTTCTCGGGCTACGAGCAGTACTTC; CDR3: CASSFSGYEQYF
V: TRBV5-1; size: NA; J: TRBJ1-2; D: NA; DNA: TGCGCCAGCAGCTTGGACAGGAGAATCTATGGCTACACCTTC; CDR3: CASSLDRRIYGYTF
V: TRBV27; size: NA; J: TRBJ1-1; D: TRBD1; DNA: TGTGCCAGCCTCGGACAGGGGGCCAAGAACACTGAAGCTTTCTTT; CDR3: CASLGQGAKNTEAFF
V: TRBV7-2; size: NA; J: TRBJ2-1; D: TRBD2; DNA: TGTGCCAGCAGCTCACTAGGACTAGCGGGGGGCTACAATGAGCAGTTCTTC; CDR3: CASSSLGLAGGYNEQFF
V: TRBV5-1; size: NA; J: TRBJ2-1; D: NA; DNA: TGCGCCAGCAGCTTGGTGTACGGGGGTCCTAACGATGAGCAGTTCTTC; CDR3: CASSLVYGGPNDEQFF